There are a few counts of the clone carrying this T cell receptor beta chain. The antigen is unknown. V was shortened by 6 bases and J by 1 base, with 7 bases between the two germline ends. The germline V gene has CDR1 MDHEN and CDR2 SYDVKM. This CDR3 has 12 residues. These data come from a study of T cell repertoires in cytomegalovirus infection. For the study at large: Evidence of both CMV infection and a matching HLA type came from public TCR beta signatures.

General study points: Pooled public TCR beta family frequency picked out CMV carriers with the relevant HLA. Dominating the ex vivo response were HLA-C-restricted CMV-specific TCR beta clonotypes.

Each CDR3 protein is one row after TCRdb ran MiXCR on the reads. The sample has 450,000 to 550,000 distinct CDR3 sequences; 16% are singletons. The genes are TRBV28 and TRBJ2-7, with unresolved D. This clonotype was obtained from a human donor in good health (CMV status not recorded). Some clones in this sample may be carry-over from other donors' samples. Sequenced: CD8+ T cells from PBMCs. CDR3 coding DNA: TGTGCCAGCAGAAGACCTTCCTACGAGCAGTACTTC. This codes for CASRRPSYEQYF.